These 18 T cell receptor beta chains came from one sample sequenced in a study of identical twins. TCRdb reprocessed the 5' RACE reads with MiXCR, giving one entry per CDR3 protein. The sample lists 700,000 or so distinct CDR3 sequences, around 8.6% seen once, with approximately 0.89% in the top ten. The sample was also linked to a second study, of yellow fever vaccine responses in identical twins.

The material sequenced was PBMCs. These receptors were collected from a woman younger than 35 in good health.

Only a few counts were recorded for this clonotype. V and J are TRBV6-1 and TRBJ2-1; possible D gene TRBD1, 6 bases. The CDR3 runs 14 residues. Per germline, CDR1 MNHNS and CDR2 SASEGT. Trimming shortened V by 4 bases and J by 3 bases, and 10 bases separated the two germline ends. CDR3 protein: CASSATGNYNEQFF. CDR3 bases: TGTGCCAGCAGTGCCACAGGGAACTACAATGAGCAGTTCTTC.

There are many counts of this clonotype. The rearrangement uses TRBV3-1 and TRBJ2-7; D gene ambiguous. Deletions cut 4 bases from V and 0 bases from J, with 10 bases between. The CDR3 is 14 residues long. Germline CDR1 reads LGHDT; CDR2 reads YNNKEL (reference sequence). CDR3 coding DNA: TGTGCCAGCAGCCGGGCGGCTAGCTCCTACGAGCAGTACTTC. It is translated as CASSRAASSYEQYF.

This clonotype has a count of ten or more. The rearrangement links TRBV3-1 to TRBJ1-2; TRBD1 is a possible D gene (5 bases). There are 14 residues in the CDR3. Trimming removed 0 bases from V and 2 bases from J, with 7 bases in between. CDR1 LGHDT and CDR2 YNNKEL come from the germline V gene (reference sequence). CDR3 nucleotide sequence: TGTGCCAGCAGCCAAGAACGGGGCAACTATGGCTACACCTTC. Translating gives CASSQERGNYGYTF.

This rearrangement joins TRBV11-2 to TRBJ1-2; 9 nucleotides agree with TRBD1. Trimming at V came to 5 bases and at J to 2 bases, leaving 6 bases not matched to a gene. Per the germline V gene, CDR1 is SGHAT and CDR2 is FQNNGV. The CDR3 consists of 15 residues. In nucleotides, the CDR3 is TGTGCCAGCAGCCCGGGGACAGGGTGGAACTATGGCTACACCTTC. Its protein is CASSPGTGWNYGYTF.

This clonotype was counted many times. V is TRBV9 and J is TRBJ2-1, with a possible D match to TRBD1 (6 bases). Looked up from germline, CDR1 is SGDLS and CDR2 is YYNGEE. This CDR3 is built from 10 residues. With 7 bases removed from V and 7 bases from J, the gap between germline ends came to 6 bases. The CDR3 DNA reads TGTGCCAGCCAGGGGAATGAGCAGTTCTTC. The encoded protein is CASQGNEQFF.

This chain joins TRBV6-5 and TRBJ2-7; 8 nucleotides agree with TRBD1. In germline, CDR1 is MNHEY, CDR2 SVGAGI. The CDR3 has 12 amino acids. J was trimmed by 6 bases and V by 5 bases; bases with no gene match: 3. The CDR3 sequence is CASSPQGGEQYF. Here the CDR3 DNA reads TGTGCCAGCAGTCCACAGGGGGGCGAGCAGTACTTC.

The V and J genes are TRBV3-1 and TRBJ2-3; D is unresolved. Germline V gives CDR1 LGHDT, CDR2 YNNKEL (reference sequence). The CDR3 totals 15 residues. Trimming removed 0 bases at V and 2 bases at J, with 9 bases between. CDR3 residues: CASSQDPLNTDTQYF. CDR3 bases: TGTGCCAGCAGCCAAGATCCACTAAACACAGATACGCAGTATTTT.

The V call is TRBV9, the J call TRBJ2-1; the D is unclear. This CDR3 comprises 15 residues. The germline gives CDR1 SGDLS, CDR2 YYNGEE. V was pared by 0 bases and J by 5 bases, with 12 bases between. The DNA of the CDR3 is TGTGCCAGCAGCGTAGATCAGGAGCTCAACAATGAGCAGTTCTTC. Protein: CASSVDQELNNEQFF.

This clonotype was counted between two and nine times. This chain links TRBV7-9 with TRBJ2-7; D gene uncertain. The CDR3 contains 14 residues. Trimming left V 1 base short and J 2 bases short, with 9 bases between. CDR1 and CDR2 from the germline V gene are SEHNR and FQNEAQ (reference sequence). The CDR3 here is CASSLGSTAYEQYF. The CDR3 nucleotides read TGTGCCAGCAGCTTAGGCTCCACCGCCTACGAGCAGTACTTC. Full variable domain (outside the CDR3, taken from reference TRBV7-9 and TRBJ2-7): DTGVSQNPRHKITKRGQNVTFRCDPISEHNRLYWYRQTLGQGPEFLTYFQNEAQLEKSRLLSDRFSAERPKGSFSTLEIQRTEQGDSAMYLCASSLGSTAYEQYFGPGTRLTVT.

The chain joins TRBV28 to TRBJ2-2, with unresolved D. Germline CDR1 MDHEN, CDR2 SYDVKM. This CDR3 region has 14 residues. V dropped 8 bases and J dropped 5 bases, with 15 bases sitting between them. The CDR3 coding sequence is TGTGCCAGCCGAATCCGGACGGAGACCGGGGAGCTGTTTTTT. Amino acids: CASRIRTETGELFF.

This clonotype came up a few times. The V and J genes are TRBV19 and TRBJ2-1; D remains ambiguous. Germline V CDR1 and CDR2: LNHDA, SQIVND (reference sequence). Trimming shortened V by 8 bases and J by 14 bases, and 22 bases separated the two germline ends. The CDR3 consists of 13 residues. CDR3 nucleotides: TGTGCCAGTCGGGCGACGGCGACTTCTGGGGAGTTCTTC. It translates to CASRATATSGEFF.

The table lists this clonotype with a few counts. CDR3 bases: TGTGCCAGCAGCCCGTACAGGGGAGGATACGAGCAGTACTTC. Amino acid sequence: CASSPYRGGYEQYF. The chain has TRBV13 and TRBJ2-7, with a possible D match to TRBD1 (7 bases). The germline CDR1 and CDR2 sequences are PRHDT and FYEKMQ (reference sequence). V was shortened by 5 bases and J by 4 bases, with 15 bases between the two germline ends. The CDR3 is made up of 14 amino acids.

In its sample, this clonotype was seen a few times. The V and J genes are TRBV27 and TRBJ2-7; D uncertain. Germline V gene sequence: CDR1 MNHEY, CDR2 SMNVEV (reference sequence). This CDR3 is 13 amino acids long. V lost 3 bases, J lost 6 bases, and 12 bases lay in between. The CDR3 region is CASSLTGWGEQYF. CDR3 coding DNA: TGTGCCAGCAGTTTGACGGGCTGGGGCGAGCAGTACTTC.

This clonotype was picked up a small number of times. The J gene is TRBJ2-1, the V gene TRBV6-1, with a possible D match to TRBD2 (6 bases). CDR3 size: 15 residues. The V gene lost 6 bases and the J gene lost 0 bases, with 12 bases spanning the gap. Germline CDR1 and CDR2: MNHNS and SASEGT. DNA of the CDR3: TGTGCCAGCAGAACCGGGACTTTCTCCTACAATGAGCAGTTCTTC. This encodes CASRTGTFSYNEQFF.

V and J are TRBV14 and TRBJ2-1; 8 nucleotides align to TRBD1. This CDR3 contains 19 residues. The germline CDR1 and CDR2 sequences are SGHDN and FVKESK. The V and J ends lost 1 base and 0 bases, in that order; junction bases with no gene match: 11. CDR3 residues: CASSQGQGARISSYNEQFF. CDR3 DNA: TGTGCCAGCAGCCAAGGGCAGGGGGCGCGTATTTCCTCCTACAATGAGCAGTTCTTC.

This clonotype was found a few times. The V call is TRBV27, the J call TRBJ2-5; maybe TRBD2 (5 bases). CDR1 MNHEY and CDR2 SMNVEV come from the germline V gene (reference sequence). This CDR3 is built from 17 residues. The V and J ends lost 8 bases and 1 base respectively, with 23 bases between them. The DNA of the CDR3 is TGTGCCAGCCTTAGAAGACGGACTGACCCAACCCAAGAGACCCAGTACTTC. The encoded protein is CASLRRRTDPTQETQYF.

This clonotype was observed a handful of times. This rearrangement joins TRBV14 to TRBJ2-3; 14 nucleotides line up with TRBD2. CDR1 and CDR2 (germline): SGHDN, FVKESK. The CDR3 is 17 residues long. The V segment lost 5 bases and the J segment 6 bases; nucleotides outside the gene matches: 10. CDR3 residues: CASSARYRLAGGDTQYF. CDR3 sequence (DNA): TGTGCCAGCAGCGCAAGATATAGACTAGCGGGGGGGGATACGCAGTATTTT.

CDR3 residues: CASSWRDRTTDTQYF. The DNA for the CDR3 is TGTGCCAGCAGCTGGCGGGACAGGACGACAGATACGCAGTATTTT. The chain couples TRBV7-3 to TRBJ2-3, with 8 bases lining up with TRBD1. Germline loops: CDR1 SGHTA, CDR2 FQGTGA. The CDR3 contains 15 residues. V lost 4 bases to trimming and J lost 3 bases; unmatched junction nucleotides: 6.